The clone carrying this T cell receptor beta chain showed up many times. Its antigen is as yet unknown. The sample belongs to a study of regulatory T cells in long-lasting Graves disease. The study, taken as a whole, reports: Only peripheral blood was studied, not thyroid tissue. TRBV28, TRBJ1-2 and TRBJ2-5 were segments that persistent disease favored.

Time point denoted: persistent/refractory GD, antithyroid drugs over 5 years with positive TRAb. There was RNA extracted from PBMCs, and the TCR library was made from it. Patients were enrolled at an endocrinology department in Xi'an, China. V lost 1 base and J lost 12, with 10 bases in between. Germline assignment: CDR1 DFQATT and CDR2 SNEGSKA (reference sequence). The CDR3 is 11 residues long. Both iRepertoire HTBI primers and Arm-PCR of CDR3 regions were used to build the TCR beta libraries. TCRdb ran MiXCR on the multiplex PCR reads and lists one entry per CDR3 protein. The sample has roughly 450,000 distinct CDR3 sequences, roughly 20% seen once; the top ten hold about 7.8%.

Here the sequenced sample was peripheral blood mononuclear cells (PBMCs), taken when the disease was refractory, from a patient treated with antithyroid drugs. The chain has TRBV20-1 and TRBJ1-5; D is unclear. This clonotype was obtained from a female donor with Graves disease. CDR3 residues: CSARGPRDQHF. The CDR3 nucleotides read TGCAGTGCTAGAGGCCCAAGGGACCAGCATTTT.